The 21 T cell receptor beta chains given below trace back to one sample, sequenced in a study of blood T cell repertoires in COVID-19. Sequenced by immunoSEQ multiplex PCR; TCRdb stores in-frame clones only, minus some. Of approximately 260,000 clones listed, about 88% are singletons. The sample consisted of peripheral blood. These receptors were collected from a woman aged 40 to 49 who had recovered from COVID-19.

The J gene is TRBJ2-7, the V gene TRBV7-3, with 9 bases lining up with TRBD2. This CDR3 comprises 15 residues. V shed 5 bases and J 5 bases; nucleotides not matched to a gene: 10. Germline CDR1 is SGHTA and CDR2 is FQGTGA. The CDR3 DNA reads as TGTGCCAGCAGCCCCCAGCGGACTAGCGTGCACGAGCAGTACTTC. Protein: CASSPQRTSVHEQYF.

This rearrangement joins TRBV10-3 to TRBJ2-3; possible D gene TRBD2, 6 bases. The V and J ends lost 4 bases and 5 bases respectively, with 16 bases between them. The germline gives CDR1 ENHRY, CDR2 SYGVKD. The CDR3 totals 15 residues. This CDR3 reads CAISGGARTGDTQYF. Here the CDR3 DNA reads TGTGCCATCAGTGGCGGGGCGAGGACCGGAGATACGCAGTATTTT.

CDR3 amino acids: CATSRDPGTSRSDTQYF. The CDR3, as DNA: TGTGCCACCAGCAGAGATCCCGGGACTAGTAGGTCAGATACGCAGTATTTT. V is TRBV15 and J is TRBJ2-3, with 8 bases matching TRBD2. CDR1 is LNHNV, CDR2 YYDKDF, per germline (reference sequence). The CDR3 totals 17 residues. V trimming: 0 bases; J trimming: 4 bases; junction bases outside the gene matches: 9.

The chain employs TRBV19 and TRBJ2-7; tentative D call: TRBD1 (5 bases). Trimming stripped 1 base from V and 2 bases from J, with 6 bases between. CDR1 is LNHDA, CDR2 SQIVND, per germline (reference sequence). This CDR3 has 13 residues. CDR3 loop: CASSIVGAYEQYF. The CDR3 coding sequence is TGTGCCAGTAGTATAGTAGGGGCCTACGAGCAGTACTTC. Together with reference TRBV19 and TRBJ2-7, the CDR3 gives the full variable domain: DGGITQSPKYLFRKEGQNVTLSCEQNLNHDAMYWYRQDPGQGLRLIYYSQIVNDFQKGDIAEGYSVSREKKESFPLTVTSAQKNPTAFYLCASSIVGAYEQYFGPGTRLTVT.

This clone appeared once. The CDR3 is CASSSTTGGEQETQYF. The CDR3 DNA reads as TGCGCCAGCAGCTCGACGACAGGGGGAGAGCAAGAGACCCAGTACTTC. This rearrangement joins TRBV5-1 to TRBJ2-5; 9 bases are a match to TRBD1. The CDR3 totals 16 residues. The germline CDR1 and CDR2 sequences are SGHRS and YFSETQ. The V segment lost 3 bases and the J segment 2 bases; nucleotides outside the gene matches: 8.

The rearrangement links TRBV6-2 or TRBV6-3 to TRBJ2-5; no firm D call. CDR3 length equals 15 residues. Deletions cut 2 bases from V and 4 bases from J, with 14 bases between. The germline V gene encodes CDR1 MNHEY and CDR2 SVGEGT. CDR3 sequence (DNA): TGTGCCAGCAGTTACGCCGCGGAATTGACAGAGACCCAGTACTTC. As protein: CASSYAAELTETQYF.

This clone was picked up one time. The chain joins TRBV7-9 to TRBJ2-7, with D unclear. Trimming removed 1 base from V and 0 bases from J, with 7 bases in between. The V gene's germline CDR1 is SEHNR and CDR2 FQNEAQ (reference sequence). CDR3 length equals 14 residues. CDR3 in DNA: TGTGCCAGCAGCTTAGGTCAGGCCTCCTACGAGCAGTACTTC. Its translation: CASSLGQASYEQYF.

The CDR3: CASSLLAGDLKRTHEQYF. The CDR3 region has the DNA TGTGCCAGCAGCTTACTAGCGGGAGACCTCAAACGGACCCACGAGCAGTACTTC. The V gene is TRBV7-9, the J gene TRBJ2-7; 10 positions match TRBD2. J gave up 5 bases and V 2 bases, and 15 bases lay outside the gene matches. CDR1 is SEHNR and CDR2 is FQNEAQ in the germline V gene (reference sequence). The CDR3 consists of 18 residues. The full variable domain, with the rest looked up from reference TRBV7-9 and TRBJ2-7, is DTGVSQNPRHKITKRGQNVTFRCDPISEHNRLYWYRQTLGQGPEFLTYFQNEAQLEKSRLLSDRFSAERPKGSFSTLEIQRTEQGDSAMYLCASSLLAGDLKRTHEQYFGPGTRLTVT.

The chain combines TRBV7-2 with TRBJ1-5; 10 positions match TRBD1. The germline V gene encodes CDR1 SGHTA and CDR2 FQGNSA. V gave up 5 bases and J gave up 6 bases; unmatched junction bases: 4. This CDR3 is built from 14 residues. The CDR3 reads CASSPDRGRQPQHF. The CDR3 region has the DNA TGTGCCAGCAGCCCCGACAGGGGGCGTCAGCCCCAGCATTTT.

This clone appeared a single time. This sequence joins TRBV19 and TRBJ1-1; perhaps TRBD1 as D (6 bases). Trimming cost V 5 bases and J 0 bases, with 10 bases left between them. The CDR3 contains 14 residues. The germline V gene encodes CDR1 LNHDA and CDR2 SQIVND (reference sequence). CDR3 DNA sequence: TGTGCCAGTAGTCCGAACAGGGTGAACACTGAAGCTTTCTTT. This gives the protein CASSPNRVNTEAFF.

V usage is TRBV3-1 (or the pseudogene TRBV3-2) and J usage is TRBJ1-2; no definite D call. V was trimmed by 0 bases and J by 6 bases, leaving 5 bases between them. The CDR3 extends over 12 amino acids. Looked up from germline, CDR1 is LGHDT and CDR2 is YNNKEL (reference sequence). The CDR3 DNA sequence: TGTGCCAGCAGCCAAGACAGAAATGGCTACACCTTC. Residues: CASSQDRNGYTF.

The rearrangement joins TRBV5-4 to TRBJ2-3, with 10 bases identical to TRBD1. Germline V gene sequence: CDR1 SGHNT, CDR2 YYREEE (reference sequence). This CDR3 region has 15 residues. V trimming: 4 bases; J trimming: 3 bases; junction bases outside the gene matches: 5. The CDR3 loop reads CASSPWDRGTDTQYF. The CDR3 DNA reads TGTGCCAGCAGCCCCTGGGACAGGGGTACAGATACGCAGTATTTT.

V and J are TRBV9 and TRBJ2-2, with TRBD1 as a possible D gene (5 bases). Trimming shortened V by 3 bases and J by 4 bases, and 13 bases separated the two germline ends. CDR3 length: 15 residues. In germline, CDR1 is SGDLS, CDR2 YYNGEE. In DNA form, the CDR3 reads TGTGCCAGCAGCGCAGGACAAGCCAGCACCGGGGAGCTGTTTTTT. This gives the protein CASSAGQASTGELFF.

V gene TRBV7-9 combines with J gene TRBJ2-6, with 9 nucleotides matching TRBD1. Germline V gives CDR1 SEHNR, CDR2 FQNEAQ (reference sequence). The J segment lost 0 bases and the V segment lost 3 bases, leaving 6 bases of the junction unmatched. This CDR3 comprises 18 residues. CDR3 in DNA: TGTGCCAGCAGCTTGGCGGGACAGGGAAACTCTGGGGCCAACGTCCTGACTTTC. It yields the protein CASSLAGQGNSGANVLTF.

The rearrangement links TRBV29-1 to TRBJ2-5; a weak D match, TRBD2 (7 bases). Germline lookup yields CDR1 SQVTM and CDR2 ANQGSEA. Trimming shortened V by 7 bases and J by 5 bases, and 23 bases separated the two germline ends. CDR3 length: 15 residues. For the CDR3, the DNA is TGCAGCGGGGGGAGGGGGGGGCCGAGTTGGGAGACCCAGTACTTC. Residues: CSGGRGGPSWETQYF.

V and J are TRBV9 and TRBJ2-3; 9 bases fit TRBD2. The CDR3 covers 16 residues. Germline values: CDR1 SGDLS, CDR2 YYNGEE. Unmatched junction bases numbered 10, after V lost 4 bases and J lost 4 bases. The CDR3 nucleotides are TGTGCCAGCAGCTATGGCGGGAGGGCCGGGGCAGATACGCAGTATTTT. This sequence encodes CASSYGGRAGADTQYF.

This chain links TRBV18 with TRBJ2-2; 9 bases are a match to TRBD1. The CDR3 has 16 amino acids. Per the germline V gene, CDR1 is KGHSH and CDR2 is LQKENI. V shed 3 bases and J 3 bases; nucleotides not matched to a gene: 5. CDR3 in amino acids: CASSPYRGRDTGELFF. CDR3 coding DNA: TGTGCCAGCTCACCCTACAGGGGGCGAGACACCGGGGAGCTGTTTTTT.

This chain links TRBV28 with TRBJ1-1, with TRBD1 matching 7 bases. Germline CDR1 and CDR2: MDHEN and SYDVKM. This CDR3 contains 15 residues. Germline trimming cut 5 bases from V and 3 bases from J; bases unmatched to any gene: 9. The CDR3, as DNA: TGTGCCAGCAGTGCGCCAAGACAGGGTTACACTGAAGCTTTCTTT. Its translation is CASSAPRQGYTEAFF.

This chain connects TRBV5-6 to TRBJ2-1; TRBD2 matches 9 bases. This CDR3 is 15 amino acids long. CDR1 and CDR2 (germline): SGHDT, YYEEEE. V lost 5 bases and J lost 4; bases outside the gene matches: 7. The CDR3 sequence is CASRAGGPRYNEQFF. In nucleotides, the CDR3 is TGTGCCAGCAGGGCGGGAGGGCCGAGATACAATGAGCAGTTCTTC.

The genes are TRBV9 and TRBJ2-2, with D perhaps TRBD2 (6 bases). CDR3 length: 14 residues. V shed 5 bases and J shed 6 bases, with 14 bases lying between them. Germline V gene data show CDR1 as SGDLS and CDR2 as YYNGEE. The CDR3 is CASSFSRDSGELFF. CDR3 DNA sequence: TGTGCCAGCAGTTTTTCACGGGACTCCGGGGAGCTGTTTTTT.

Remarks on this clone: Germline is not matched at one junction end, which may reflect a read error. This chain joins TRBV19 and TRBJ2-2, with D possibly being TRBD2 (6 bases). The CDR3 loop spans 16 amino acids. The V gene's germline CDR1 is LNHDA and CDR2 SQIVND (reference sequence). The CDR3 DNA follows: TGTGCCAGTAGGGCAGCGGGCAATCCGAACTCCGGGGAGCTGTTTTTT. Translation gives CASRAAGNPNSGELFF.